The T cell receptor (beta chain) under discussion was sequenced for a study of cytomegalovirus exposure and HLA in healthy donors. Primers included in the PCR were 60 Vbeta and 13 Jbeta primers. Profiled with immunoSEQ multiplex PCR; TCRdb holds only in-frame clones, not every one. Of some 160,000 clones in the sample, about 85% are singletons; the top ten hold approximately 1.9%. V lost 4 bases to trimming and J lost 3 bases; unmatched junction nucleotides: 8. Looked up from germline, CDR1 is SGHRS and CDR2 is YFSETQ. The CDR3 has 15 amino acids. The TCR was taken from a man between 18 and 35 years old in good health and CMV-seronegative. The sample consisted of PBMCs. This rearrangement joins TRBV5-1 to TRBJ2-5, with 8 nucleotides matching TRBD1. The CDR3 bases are TGCGCCAGCAGCCCCGGACAGGGTACCAAAGAGACCCAGTACTTC. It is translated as CASSPGQGTKETQYF.